This is a list of T cell receptor beta chains from one sample in a study of T cells in Graves' hyperthyroidism and ophthalmopathy. TCRdb re-derived calls from the multiplex PCR reads in MiXCR, one entry per CDR3 protein. Counted here are some 270,000 distinct CDR3 sequences, more than 10% occurring once; the ten biggest clones make up approximately 7.8%. Sequencing was performed on blood. These receptors were obtained from a woman between 25 and 40 years old with Graves' hyperthyroidism that later progressed to Graves' ophthalmopathy. The CDR3 runs from the conserved cysteine through the conserved F or W. The D gene is left open where the match is weak. Clone size, where shown, is once, few, many, or a class for clones that have expanded.

size	J	D	V	CDR3	DNA
many	TRBJ2-1	TRBD2	TRBV20-1	CSARDSNSGSNEQFF	TGCAGTGCTAGAGACTCTAATAGCGGGAGTAATGAGCAGTTCTTC
many	TRBJ2-3	-	TRBV20-1	CSGVVATRTDTQYF	TGCAGTGGGGTGGTAGCTACTCGCACAGATACGCAGTATTTT
many	TRBJ2-3	TRBD2	TRBV27	CASSSSGRWADTQYF	TGTGCCAGCAGCTCTAGCGGGAGATGGGCCGATACGCAGTATTTT
few	TRBJ2-5	TRBD2	TRBV4-1	CASSQDQTSRAGGPGAQYF	TGCGCCAGCAGCCAAGATCAAACCTCAAGAGCGGGAGGGCCGGGGGCCCAGTACTTC
-	TRBJ2-2	TRBD2	TRBV9	CASSVSGRAPGELFF	TGTGCCAGCAGCGTTAGCGGGAGGGCCCCCGGGGAGCTGTTTTTT
many	TRBJ1-1	-	TRBV20-1	CSARGRGANTEAFF	TGCAGTGCTAGAGGGAGGGGGGCGAACACTGAAGCTTTCTTT
many	TRBJ2-7	TRBD1	TRBV6-1	CASSGQGGYYEQYF	TGTGCCAGCTCTGGACAGGGGGGGTACTACGAGCAGTACTTC
many	TRBJ1-4	-	TRBV12-3/TRBV12-4	CASSSPSDARIGEKLFF	TGTGCCAGCAGTTCCCCCTCGGACGCACGGATAGGGGAAAAACTGTTTTTT
many	TRBJ2-5	TRBD2	TRBV7-2	CASSSQSGSMTQYF	TGTGCCAGCAGCTCCCAAAGCGGGAGTATGACCCAGTACTTC
many	TRBJ2-7	-	TRBV9	CASSVEVSSYEQYF	TGTGCCAGCAGCGTAGAAGTGAGTTCCTACGAGCAGTACTTC
many	TRBJ2-7	-	TRBV28	CASIPSAQTYEQYF	TGTGCCAGCATCCCCTCGGCACAGACCTACGAGCAGTACTTC
few	TRBJ2-1	TRBD2	TRBV6-9	CASSYSGTYNEQFF	TGTGCCAGCAGTTACAGCGGGACTTACAATGAGCAGTTCTTC
few	TRBJ1-1	-	TRBV19	CASSNRAGTTEAFF	TGTGCCAGTAGTAACAGGGCCGGTACCACTGAAGCTTTCTTT
many	TRBJ1-1	-	TRBV15	CATSRDRTSGGLTAFF	TGTGCCACCAGCAGAGATCGCACCTCCGGGGGCTTGACGGCTTTCTTT
few	TRBJ2-7	-	TRBV14	CASSQVSLEEQYF	TGTGCCAGCAGCCAAGTTTCGCTGGAGGAGCAGTACTTC
few	TRBJ1-1	-	TRBV14	CASSQGTDWGVNTEAFF	TGTGCCAGCAGCCAAGGGACTGACTGGGGTGTGAACACTGAAGCTTTCTTT
-	TRBJ1-2	-	TRBV6-1	CAGGALGYTF	TGTGCCGGGGGGGCGCTTGGCTACACCTTC
-	TRBJ2-7	TRBD2	TRBV5-4	CASSLTSGRGYEQYF	TGTGCCAGCAGTCTGACTAGCGGGAGAGGCTACGAGCAGTACTTC
many	TRBJ2-7	-	TRBV28	CASSLAIYEQYF	TGTGCCAGCAGTTTGGCGATCTACGAGCAGTACTTC
many	TRBJ2-7	-	TRBV30	CATASADEQYF	TGTGCTACGGCTAGCGCCGACGAGCAGTACTTC
-	TRBJ2-7	-	TRBV4-1	CASSPFGSFVTGYEQYF	TGCGCCAGCAGCCCCTTTGGGAGCTTTGTGACCGGTTACGAGCAGTACTTC
few	TRBJ2-7	TRBD1	TRBV20-1	CSARGGQGPQKGWEQYF	TGCAGTGCTAGAGGGGGACAGGGGCCCCAAAAGGGGTGGGAGCAGTACTTC
many	TRBJ1-2	-	TRBV12-3/TRBV12-4	CASTPTANYGYTF	TGTGCCAGCACCCCGACAGCTAACTATGGCTACACCTTC
many	TRBJ1-6	TRBD1	TRBV20-1	CSAQGQGNSPLHF	TGCAGTGCCCAAGGACAGGGTAATTCACCCCTCCACTTT
many	TRBJ2-7	-	TRBV30	CAWSAGVGAYEQYF	TGTGCCTGGAGTGCGGGGGTAGGGGCCTACGAGCAGTACTTC
many	TRBJ2-7	TRBD2	TRBV28	CASMGLSHHYEQYF	TGTGCCTCGATGGGACTAAGTCATCACTACGAGCAGTACTTC
many	TRBJ2-2	-	TRBV11-3	CASGPGLLTGELFF	TGTGCCAGCGGACCGGGACTCCTCACCGGGGAGCTGTTTTTT
few	TRBJ2-1	TRBD2	TRBV10-2	CASSATSGVYNEQFF	TGCGCCAGCAGTGCGACTAGCGGGGTTTACAATGAGCAGTTCTTC
few	TRBJ1-6	TRBD1	TRBV6-2/TRBV6-3	CASSYQTGGLSSYNSPLHF	TGTGCCAGCAGTTACCAGACAGGGGGCCTGAGCTCCTATAATTCACCCCTCCACTTT
-	TRBJ2-3	TRBD2	TRBV7-9	CASSAISFSGRADTQYF	TGTGCCAGCAGCGCTATCAGCTTTAGCGGGAGGGCTGATACGCAGTATTTT
many	TRBJ2-5	TRBD2	TRBV10-3	CATRSAGGGETQYF	TGTGCCACCCGCTCGGCGGGAGGGGGAGAGACCCAGTACTTC
many	TRBJ2-7	-	TRBV11-1	CASSPQDGLSYEQYF	TGTGCCAGCAGCCCCCAAGACGGACTGTCCTACGAGCAGTACTTC
many	TRBJ1-2	-	TRBV28	CASRGALGYGYTF	TGTGCCAGCAGAGGGGCTTTGGGGTATGGCTACACCTTC
many	TRBJ1-5	-	TRBV12-3/TRBV12-4	CASTPEVGAGNQPQHF	TGTGCCAGCACCCCCGAGGTGGGGGCAGGGAATCAGCCCCAGCATTTT
many	TRBJ1-1	-	TRBV3-1	CASSPAVVRLNTEAFF	TGTGCCAGCAGCCCAGCCGTAGTCAGGCTGAACACTGAAGCTTTCTTT
-	TRBJ1-5	TRBD1	TRBV24-1	CATSDARQGYQPQHF	TGTGCCACCAGTGACGCTCGACAGGGCTATCAGCCCCAGCATTTT
many	TRBJ1-2	TRBD1	TRBV11-1	CASSLTGDHGYTF	TGTGCCAGCAGCCTTACAGGGGACCATGGCTACACCTTC
many	TRBJ2-7	-	TRBV28	CAITRGSSYEQYF	TGTGCCATAACGAGGGGCTCGAGCTACGAGCAGTACTTC
many	TRBJ1-1	-	TRBV27	CASSFKGGNTEAFF	TGTGCCAGCAGTTTTAAGGGGGGGAACACTGAAGCTTTCTTT
many	TRBJ1-1	-	TRBV19	CASSIPGNANTEAFF	TGTGCCAGTAGTATACCGGGGAACGCTAACACTGAAGCTTTCTTT
many	TRBJ1-5	-	TRBV30	CAWSRGSGGDRPQHF	TGTGCCTGGAGTAGGGGATCCGGGGGGGACCGGCCCCAGCATTTT
-	TRBJ2-2	TRBD2	TRBV5-1	CASSPRGRSGSSNTGELFF	TGCGCCAGCAGCCCCCGGGGGAGGAGCGGGAGTTCGAACACCGGGGAGCTGTTTTTT
many	TRBJ1-2	-	TRBV30	CAWSVPGARYTF	TGTGCCTGGAGTGTACCCGGGGCTCGCTACACCTTC
many	TRBJ2-5	-	TRBV7-2	CASSLLTREETQYF	TGTGCCAGCAGCTTATTAACCAGGGAGGAGACCCAGTACTTC
many	TRBJ2-7	TRBD2	TRBV2	CASSGTSGRDYEQYF	TGTGCCAGCAGTGGAACTAGCGGGAGGGACTACGAGCAGTACTTC
many	TRBJ2-7	-	TRBV14	CASSPRTVGEQYF	TGTGCCAGCAGCCCCAGGACAGTCGGCGAGCAGTACTTC
many	TRBJ2-2	-	TRBV10-3	CAISLNTGELFF	TGTGCCATCAGCCTAAACACCGGGGAGCTGTTTTTT
many	TRBJ2-5	-	TRBV6-1	CASSEAHASIPGQYF	TGTGCCAGCAGTGAAGCCCACGCCAGCATTCCTGGCCAGTACTTC
-	TRBJ2-5	TRBD2	TRBV15	CATSGLGTSRQETQYF	TGTGCCACCAGCGGACTCGGGACTAGCAGACAAGAGACCCAGTACTTC
many	TRBJ1-5	-	TRBV5-1	CASSREGRNQPQHF	TGCGCCAGCAGCCGTGAGGGGCGAAATCAGCCCCAGCATTTT
many	TRBJ2-7	-	TRBV11-2	CASSLDKNIAYEQYF	TGTGCCAGCAGCTTAGATAAAAACATCGCCTACGAGCAGTACTTC
many	TRBJ1-1	-	TRBV29-1	CSVETGTEAFF	TGCAGCGTTGAAACGGGCACTGAAGCTTTCTTT
many	TRBJ1-2	-	TRBV27	CASSPIGPQNYGYTF	TGTGCCAGCAGTCCGATAGGACCGCAGAACTATGGCTACACCTTC